The 2 T cell receptor beta chains given below trace back to one sample, sequenced in a study of T cell clones after liver transplantation (dated by TCRdb to about 2019). Library generation was performed with the immunoSEQ multiplex PCR assay. Here the immuneACCESS table is served through TCRdb, limited to in-frame sequences with V and J called. Missing clones are a known gap in these copies; in checked studies unresolved V genes cover under half, and the rest lacks a known reason. The sample contains tens of thousands of clones, approximately 77% of them found a single time. The ten largest make up around 9.6% of the sample. This sample comprised CD4+ T cells from blood, obtained at the 22-month timepoint. These receptors were collected from a human patient who received a liver transplant. Some T cells may be donor cells from the graft after a transplant.

This sequence joins TRBV7-9 and TRBJ1-6; D is uncertain. Germline CDR1 SEHNR, CDR2 FQNEAQ (reference sequence). V was cut by 3 bases and J by 8 bases, with 14 bases left in between. There are 15 residues in the CDR3. CDR3 DNA sequence: TGTGCCAGCAGCTTCGCGGGCGGTAGGGATTCACCCCTCCACTTT. Translation gives CASSFAGGRDSPLHF.

This clone was seen a handful of times. The rearrangement uses TRBV30 and TRBJ2-1; the D gene is possibly TRBD2 (6 bases). Per germline, CDR1 GTSNPN and CDR2 SVGIG (reference sequence). CDR3 size: 15 residues. V was cut by 5 bases and J by 7 bases, with 21 bases left in between. CDR3 sequence reads: CAWGHRRGLVNEQFF. The CDR3 DNA is TGTGCCTGGGGCCATCGGAGGGGCCTTGTGAATGAGCAGTTCTTC. Full variable domain (missing parts from reference TRBV30 and TRBJ2-1): SQTIHQWPATLVQPVGSPLSLECTVEGTSNPNLYWYRQAAGRGLQLLFYSVGIGQISSEVPQNLSASRPQDRQFILSSKKLLLSDSGFYLCAWGHRRGLVNEQFFGPGTRLTVL.